Presented here are 28 T cell receptor delta chains from one specimen sequenced in a study of γδ T cells in repeated Plasmodium falciparum infection. Bulk repertoires came from Vgamma9/Vdelta2+ or Vdelta2-negative gammadelta T cells flow-sorted from PBMC. TCRdb applied CATT to the multiplex PCR reads for clone calling. The table includes roughly 93,000 delta-chain clones, 1.4% to 1.5% detected once. Sequenced input: gamma-delta T cells from blood. All receptors derive from a pool of human donors (malaria-infected and uninfected, not separated).

As concerns this clone: Given a far larger clone just one base away, this is likely a sequencing read error. This sample includes further DNA sequences coding for the same CDR3. For the V gene the call is TRDV1; the J gene has no call; the table's D gene call, TRDD3, was not cross checked with the DNA. The CDR3 contains 16 residues. The germline gives CDR1 TSWWSYY, CDR2 QGS. The CDR3 region has the DNA TGTGCTCTTGGACCCCGAGGGGGATACGGGCCCGATAAACTCATCTTC. This gives the protein CALGPRGGYGPDKLIF.

This clone has a handful of counts. TCRdb shows a much larger clone's protein in place of this DNA's translation, and the two differ at residue 6, likely through a read error; the protein shown is translated from the DNA. The J gene is TRDJ1, the V gene TRDV1; no clear D. Germline matching of the DNA provided the J gene here, since TCRdb leaves it blank. CDR1 is TSWWSYY, CDR2 QGS, per germline. The CDR3 has 19 residues. Trimming left V 3 bases short and J 1 base short, with 24 bases between. CDR3 nucleotides: TGTGCTCTTGGGGATACGGGACCCCCACACCCCCTTTGCACCGATAAACTCATCTTT. The encoded protein is CALGDTGPPHPLCTDKLIF.

As concerns this clone: TCRdb's protein for this DNA is that of a much larger clone and differs from the translation at residue 13, likely a read error; the protein shown is the DNA translation. The V call is TRDV2, the J call TRDJ1; 9 bases are shared with TRDD3. Germline lookup yields CDR1 GEAIGNYY and CDR2 EKD. The CDR3 extends over 15 amino acids. As DNA, the CDR3 is TGTGCCTGTGACGACCTGGGGGATGCGGGCTATAAACGCATCTTT. Amino acids: CACDDLGDAGYKRIF.

As regards this clone: TCRdb's entry gives the protein of a much larger clone, which mismatches this DNA's translation at residue 3, likely from a read error; the protein reported here is translated from the DNA. V is TRDV3 and J is TRDJ1; 10 nucleotides agree with TRDD3. The J gene was missing in TCRdb and was found by matching the end of the DNA to germline. Germline CDR1 reads TVYSNPD; CDR2 reads GDNSRS (reference sequence). This CDR3 spans 15 amino acids. The chain's CDR3 is CALSWGILLLDKLIF. As DNA, the CDR3 is TGTGCCCTTAGTTGGGGGATACTACTACTCGATAAACTCATCTTT. The variable domain in full, completed from reference TRDV3 and TRDJ1, reads CDKVTQSSPDQTVASGSEVVLLCTYDTVYSNPDLFWYRIRPDYSFQFVFYGDNSRSEGADFTQGRFSVKHILTQKAFHLVISPVRTEDSATYYCALSWGILLLDKLIFGKGTRVTVEP.

In this sample, this clone turned up a few times. TCRdb pairs this DNA with a much larger clone's protein that differs at residue 10, likely a read error; the protein shown was translated from the DNA. The CDR3 loop is CAFCGRTGGSTDKLIF. CDR3 bases: TGTGCCTTTTGCGGGCGTACTGGGGGAAGCACCGATAAACTCATCTTT. The rearrangement joins TRDV3 to TRDJ1, with TRDD3 identical over 9 bases. Because TCRdb records no J gene, it was assigned here through a match of the DNA to germline. This CDR3 comprises 16 residues. V shed 2 bases, J shed 1 base, and the junction held 11 bases outside the gene matches. Per germline, CDR1 TVYSNPD and CDR2 GDNSRS (reference sequence).

This clone was seen only a few times. Translating this DNA gives a protein that differs at residue 11 from the TCRdb one, which belongs to a much larger clone; a read error is likely, and the protein shown is this translation. This chain links TRDV1 with TRDJ1; weak D call: TRDD2 (6 bases). Trimming left V 0 bases short and J 13 bases short, with 15 bases between. The CDR3 spans 13 residues. Germline V gives CDR1 TSWWSYY, CDR2 QGS. The CDR3 sequence is CALGELPTGVPIF. Written as DNA, the CDR3 is TGTGCTCTTGGGGAACTTCCTACCGGTGTACCCATCTTT.

Notes on this clone: The protein that TCRdb holds for this DNA derives from a much larger clone and differs from the translated DNA at residue 9, which likely indicates a read error; the protein shown here is translated from the DNA. The chain carries TRDV2 and TRDJ2, with a weak D call TRDD3 (6 bases). TCRdb supplies no J gene; here it was assigned by aligning the nucleotide sequence to germline. The germline V gene has CDR1 GEAIGNYY and CDR2 EKD. The length of the CDR3 is 21 residues. V was clipped by 0 bases and J by 1 base, with 26 bases between them. The CDR3 loop is CACDTFLDGGTRAYLTAQLFF. DNA of the CDR3: TGTGCCTGTGACACCTTCCTTGACGGGGGGACAAGGGCCTATTTGACAGCACAACTCTTCTTT.

As for this clone: This DNA translates differently at residue 17 from the TCRdb protein, which is that of a much larger clone; a read error is likely, and the protein shown is the DNA's own translation. The rearrangement uses TRDV3 and TRDJ1, with D perhaps matching TRDD3 (6 bases). In germline, CDR1 is TVYSNPD, CDR2 GDNSRS (reference sequence). CDR3 length equals 21 residues. The CDR3 region is CAFTVLDALGVDIMYTNKLIF. The CDR3 region has the DNA TGTGCCTTTACAGTTCTAGACGCCTTGGGGGTCGACATAATGTACACCAATAAACTCATCTTT.

This clone was found a few times. Translating this DNA gives a protein that differs at residue 12 from the TCRdb one, which belongs to a much larger clone; a read error is likely, and the protein shown is this translation. The rearrangement uses TRDV1 and TRDJ1, with TRDD3 matching over 10 bases. Germline assignment: CDR1 TSWWSYY and CDR2 QGS. Losses at the gene ends were 1 base for V and 5 bases for J; bases not matched to a gene: 31. The CDR3 has 24 residues. CDR3: CALGEPTYPALPGGYAIGTDKLIF. In nucleotides, the CDR3 is TGTGCTCTTGGGGAACCCACCTACCCGGCCTTACCGGGGGGATACGCGATTGGTACGGATAAACTCATCTTT.

With respect to this clone: The protein that TCRdb holds for this DNA derives from a much larger clone and differs from the translated DNA at residue 5, which likely indicates a read error; the protein shown here is translated from the DNA. The chain joins TRDV1 to TRDJ1, with TRDD3 matching over 8 bases. Because TCRdb records no J gene, it was assigned here through a match of the DNA to germline. The germline CDR1 and CDR2 sequences are TSWWSYY and QGS. The trim removed 4 bases at V and 7 bases at J, leaving 14 bases unmatched. This CDR3 is built from 16 residues. As DNA, the CDR3 is TGTGCTCTTGGGGGACTGGCCGGTCTACTGGGGGCTAAACTCATCTTT. This encodes CALGGLAGLLGAKLIF.

This clone has more than one count but fewer than ten. This sequence is one base from a far larger clone and is likely a read error. Other DNA sequences within the sample encode an identical CDR3. This sequence joins TRDV2 and TRDJ1; a possible D gene is TRDD3 (5 bases). TCRdb offers no J gene call, so here the DNA was matched to germline to obtain one. CDR3 length equals 15 residues. Germline values: CDR1 GEAIGNYY, CDR2 EKD. V was clipped by 3 bases and J by 4 bases, with 17 bases between them. CDR3 amino acids: CACDPLGSGRDKLIF. CDR3 DNA: TGTGCCTGTGACCCCCTGGGAAGCGGACGCGATAAACTCATCTTT.

A remark on this clone: The TCRdb protein comes from a much larger clone and disagrees with this DNA's translation at residue 18, likely due to a read error; the protein given here is derived from the DNA. This rearrangement joins TRAV38-2/DV8 to TRDJ1; TRDD3 agrees at 12 bases. The J gene, not given by TCRdb, was assigned here from a germline match of the nucleotide sequence. With V trimmed by 0 bases and J by 0 bases, 24 bases remained unmatched. The CDR3 covers 24 residues. The germline V gene encodes CDR1 TSESDYY and CDR2 QEAYKQQN. For the CDR3, the DNA is TGTGCTTATAGGAGCGGGCCTTCCTACGACTACTGGGGGATACTGAAGGGGCACACCGATAAACTCATCTTT. Protein sequence: CAYRSGPSYDYWGILKGHTDKLIF.

This clone was counted only a few times. A much larger clone is a single base away; this may be a read error. The sample carries other DNA sequences with the same CDR3. The J gene is TRDJ1, the V gene TRDV1; weak D call: TRDD3 (5 bases). This CDR3 region has 22 residues. Per germline, CDR1 TSWWSYY and CDR2 QGS. CDR3 sequence reads: CALGELAPGEAYPYWWLDKLIF. The CDR3 bases are TGCGCTCTTGGGGAACTAGCCCCTGGTGAAGCTTACCCGTACTGGTGGTTGGATAAACTCATCTTT.

On this clone itself: The protein given by TCRdb reflects a much larger clone and differs at residue 12 from this DNA's translation, likely from a read error; the protein shown is the DNA's translation. The V gene reported is TRDV2; the J gene is uncalled. CDR3 length: 14 residues. Germline-derived CDR1 and CDR2 are GEAIGNYY and EKD. In DNA form, the CDR3 reads TGTGCCTGTGACCATTTAGCTTTGACAGCACAACCCTTCTTT. Encoded protein: CACDHLALTAQPFF.

This clone has just a few counts. A far larger clone is off by one base, so a read error is likely. The sample has other DNA sequences that encode this CDR3 too. The genes are TRDV1 and TRDJ1; 10 nucleotides align to TRDD3. With V trimmed by 3 bases and J by 0 bases, 25 bases remained unmatched. This CDR3 region has 23 residues. Per the germline V gene, CDR1 is TSWWSYY and CDR2 is QGS. The CDR3 coding sequence is TGTGCTCTTGGGGAGCTTAGGCGTGGCCCTACGCCTTGGTGGGGGATACACACCGATAAACTCATCTTT. It encodes CALGELRRGPTPWWGIHTDKLIF.

On this clone itself: TCRdb pairs this DNA with a much larger clone's protein that differs at residue 7, likely a read error; the protein shown was translated from the DNA. The chain has TRDV3 and TRDJ1, with TRDD3 matching 10 bases. The CDR3 length is 16 residues. In germline, CDR1 is TVYSNPD, CDR2 GDNSRS (reference sequence). The junction had 16 bases not matched to a gene; V was cut back by 1 base and J by 8 bases. The CDR3 sequence: CAFKRPIGGYYCKLIF. CDR3 bases: TGTGCCTTTAAGAGACCTATTGGGGGATACTACTGCAAACTCATCTTT.

This clone was counted many times. This sequence is one base from a far larger clone and is likely a read error. CDR3 loop: CSPTGGSSYTDKLIF. CDR3 in DNA: TGTTCCCCAACTGGGGGATCTTCGTACACCGATAAACTCATCTTT. The chain has TRAV14/DV4 and TRDJ1, with 10 bases that match TRDD3. The germline gives CDR1 TSDPSYG, CDR2 QGSYDQQN (reference sequence). The CDR3 spans 15 residues.

This clone was observed a few times. TCRdb pairs this DNA with a much larger clone's protein that differs at residue 10, likely a read error; the protein shown was translated from the DNA. The identical CDR3 is also encoded by other nucleotide sequences in the sample. The chain uses TRDV1 and TRDJ1, with TRDD3 as a possible D gene (6 bases). TCRdb does not report a J gene; here it was assigned by matching the DNA to germline references. The CDR3 has 19 amino acids. V dropped 0 bases and J dropped 0 bases, with 20 bases sitting between them. Germline CDR1 is TSWWSYY and CDR2 is QGS. Here the CDR3 DNA reads TGTGCTCTTGGGGAACTAGCTCCTAACCGGGGGACGTACACCGATAAACTCATCTTT. Translation gives CALGELAPNRGTYTDKLIF.

A remark on this clone: A far larger clone differs by one base, so this is likely a read error. The same CDR3 arises from other DNA sequences in this sample as well. The chain joins TRDV2 to TRDJ1, with 7 bases matching TRDD3. There are 20 residues in the CDR3. The germline CDR1 and CDR2 sequences are GEAIGNYY and EKD. The CDR3 reads CACATVALLGSHPHTDKLIF. CDR3 bases: TGTGCCTGTGCCACCGTCGCCTTACTGGGGTCCCACCCCCACACCGATAAACTCATCTTT.

Comment on this clone: Translating this DNA gives a protein that differs at residue 4 from the TCRdb one, which belongs to a much larger clone; a read error is likely, and the protein shown is this translation. The genes are TRDV2 and TRDJ1, with 11 bases identical to TRDD3. Matching the DNA to germline supplied the J gene, which TCRdb does not give. The CDR3 runs 15 residues. After removal of 5 bases from V and 3 bases from J, the junction contained 7 bases not matched to a gene. Germline CDR1 is GEAIGNYY and CDR2 is EKD. CDR3 in amino acids: CACGRLGDTSDKLIF. The CDR3 nucleotides are TGTGCCTGTGGCCGGCTGGGGGATACCTCCGATAAACTCATCTTT.

This clone was seen at least ten times. The chain couples TRDV1 to TRDJ1; 8 bases are shared with TRDD3. V shed 0 bases and J 0 bases; nucleotides not matched to a gene: 21. CDR1 and CDR2 (germline): TSWWSYY, QGS. This CDR3 has 22 residues. CDR3 bases: TGTGCTCTTGGGGAACTCAACCTCCGTAGGAAATACTGGGGGCTATACACCGATAAACTCATCTTT. Translating gives CALGELNLRRKYWGLYTDKLIF.

This clone was found a few times. Since a far larger clone is one base different, this is likely a read error. This chain joins TRDV2 and TRDJ1; 8 bases align to TRDD3. Assignment of the J gene here rests on matching the DNA to germline, because TCRdb gives none. Losses at the gene ends were 0 bases for V and 8 bases for J; bases not matched to a gene: 7. This CDR3 is 14 amino acids long. Germline lookup yields CDR1 GEAIGNYY and CDR2 EKD. For the CDR3, the DNA is TGTGCCTGTGACACCAGGGATACGCGAGACAAACTCATCTTT. Its translation is CACDTRDTRDKLIF.

In this sample, this clone turned up a few times. This DNA's translation differs at residue 13 from TCRdb's protein, which comes from a much larger clone; a read error is likely, and the protein shown is translated from the DNA. V gene TRDV1 combines with J gene TRDJ1; 9 nucleotides align to TRDD2. The J gene is not listed in TCRdb, so it was assigned here from a DNA match to germline. Germline lookup yields CDR1 TSWWSYY and CDR2 QGS. Unmatched junction bases numbered 24, after V lost 4 bases and J lost 0 bases. There are 22 residues in the CDR3. In nucleotides, the CDR3 is TGTGCTCTTGGGGGTGAAGCCCCTTCCTACGGGATACAGGGAAAGTACACCGATAAACTCATCTTT. As protein: CALGGEAPSYGIQGKYTDKLIF.

This clone was observed many times. The chain recombines TRDV1 with TRDJ1; D tentatively fits TRDD2 or TRDD3 (8 bases each). TCRdb leaves out the J gene; it was filled in here by matching the DNA to germline. CDR1 is TSWWSYY and CDR2 is QGS in the germline V gene. Trimming shortened V by 1 base and J by 0 bases, and 36 bases separated the two germline ends. The CDR3 extends over 24 amino acids. The CDR3, as DNA: TGTGCTCTTGGGGAACCTCGGTCTTCCTACGGGGGTACCGACTGGGGGCCGTACACCGATAAACTCATCTTT. Translated, it gives CALGEPRSSYGGTDWGPYTDKLIF.

For this clone: The TCRdb protein, from a much larger clone, departs from this DNA's translation at residue 13, likely by read error; the protein shown derives from the DNA. The chain is built from TRDV2 and TRDJ1; D perhaps matches TRDD3 (6 bases). The J gene, not given by TCRdb, was assigned here from a germline match of the nucleotide sequence. The CDR3 is made up of 23 amino acids. Germline CDR1 and CDR2: GEAIGNYY and EKD. V lost 0 bases and J 0 bases, leaving 34 bases between the germline ends. The CDR3 nucleotides are TGTGCCTGTGACACCGGTTCCCACTCCCTTAATACTGAGGGATATCCGTACACCGATAAACTCATCTTT. This gives the protein CACDTGSHSLNTEGYPYTDKLIF.

This clone was detected many times. The protein in TCRdb stems from a much larger clone and differs at residue 15 from this DNA's translation, likely a read error; here the protein is translated from the DNA. This chain joins TRDV1 and TRDJ1; TRDD3 agrees at 7 bases. The V gene end was trimmed by 1 base and the J gene end by 1 base; junction bases not matched to a gene: 24. Germline CDR1 is TSWWSYY and CDR2 is QGS. The CDR3 runs 22 residues. DNA of the CDR3: TGTGCTCTTGGGGAACGCGCCAACAGGTCCAACTGGGGCCGACGCTTCACCGATAAACTCATCTTT. It specifies CALGERANRSNWGRRFTDKLIF.

Concerning this clone itself: TCRdb's listed protein matches a much larger clone and diverges from this DNA's translation at residue 5, likely through a read error; the protein shown comes from the DNA. The J gene is TRDJ1, the V gene TRDV1, with 8 bases fitting TRDD3. The J gene is absent in TCRdb and was assigned here via DNA matching to germline. The CDR3 is made up of 19 amino acids. With V trimmed by 4 bases and J by 0 bases, 16 bases remained unmatched. CDR1 TSWWSYY and CDR2 QGS come from the germline V gene. The CDR3 DNA reads TGTGCTCTTGGGGGACTCCTACCTCTGGGGGACGTGTACACCGATAAACTCATCTTT. It codes for CALGGLLPLGDVYTDKLIF.

There are a few counts of this clone. TCRdb pairs this DNA with a much larger clone's protein that differs at residue 9, likely a read error; the protein shown was translated from the DNA. This chain joins TRDV2 and TRDJ1; D is perhaps TRDD3 (6 bases). In the absence of a J gene in TCRdb, the DNA was matched to germline to assign it here. The CDR3 totals 15 residues. V was clipped by 3 bases and J by 1 base, with 14 bases between them. Germline-derived CDR1 and CDR2 are GEAIGNYY and EKD. The CDR3 DNA reads as TGTGCCTGTGACTCTCTGGGGATTAGCACCGATAAACTCATCTTT. It translates to CACDSLGISTDKLIF.